This paragraph covers one T cell receptor (beta chain) sequence. The antigen remains undetermined. These data are taken from a study of shared clonotypes between healthy human individuals. Study outcomes and limitations: The study sampled only blood, and tissue repertoires likely differ. Clonotype sharing across a few donors was observed for about 5.5% of naive CD4 clonotypes.

This CDR3 contains 13 residues. The V and J ends lost 7 bases and 13 bases respectively, with 19 bases between them. Germline CDR1 reads MNHNS; CDR2 reads SASEGT. Deep-level assay runs were performed. Sequenced by immunoSEQ multiplex PCR; TCRdb stores in-frame clones only, minus some. The data contain roughly 2.4 million clones, under 97% of them seen just once; the ten biggest clones take up less than 0.15%. The sample taken for sequencing was naive CD4+ T cells sorted from blood. Documented subset: CD45RA+ positively selected. The clonotype originates from a young man in good health. The rearrangement joins TRBV6-1 to TRBJ1-4; maybe TRBD1 (6 bases). The chain's CDR3 is CASNVDSRTGLFF. CDR3 sequence (DNA): TGTGCCAGCAACGTGGACAGCCGGACGGGACTGTTTTTT.